Listed below are T cell receptor beta chains from one sample, sequenced in a study of blood T cells in healthy people across ages. Using its own MiXCR run on the 5' RACE reads, TCRdb lists one record per CDR3 protein. The table shows over a million distinct CDR3 sequences, with around 55% occurring only once. The sequenced sample was blood. These receptors came from a man aged 18-30 years in good health. Each CDR3 is given with its conserved first and last residue. The D gene is left open where the match is weak. Rows may omit the clone size; those that give it use once, few, many or a size class.

V gene	clone size	J gene	D gene	CDR3 protein	CDR3 DNA
TRBV20-1	NA	TRBJ2-7	NA	CSARDTAVSYEQYF	TGCAGTGCTAGAGATACGGCAGTCTCCTACGAGCAGTACTTC
TRBV7-2	once	TRBJ2-1	NA	CASSAPRGNNEQFF	TGTGCCAGCAGCGCTCCTCGCGGGAACAATGAGCAGTTCTTC
TRBV20-1	NA	TRBJ2-7	NA	CSASGLPYEQYF	TGCAGTGCCTCGGGACTCCCCTACGAGCAGTACTTC
TRBV12-5	NA	TRBJ1-5	NA	CASGTRQVGNQPQHF	TGTGCTAGTGGTACCCGACAGGTGGGGAATCAGCCCCAGCATTTT
TRBV4-1	NA	TRBJ1-5	NA	CASSHQDTYQPQHF	TGCGCCAGCAGCCACCAGGACACCTATCAGCCCCAGCATTTT
TRBV6-2/TRBV6-3	NA	TRBJ2-3	NA	CASSYVGRDTDTQYF	TGTGCCAGCAGTTACGTGGGGCGGGACACAGATACGCAGTATTTT
TRBV6-5	NA	TRBJ1-2	TRBD1	CASSYYRGLDYGYTF	TGTGCCAGCAGTTACTACAGGGGGCTCGACTATGGCTACACCTTC
TRBV10-3	NA	TRBJ2-1	NA	CAISESGGPTYNEQFF	TGTGCCATCAGTGAGTCGGGCGGGCCCACCTACAATGAGCAGTTCTTC
TRBV6-1	NA	TRBJ2-7	NA	CASSLAQVSRSYEQYF	TGTGCCAGCAGTCTAGCACAGGTATCTCGCTCCTACGAGCAGTACTTC
TRBV4-1	NA	TRBJ2-7	NA	CASSQGNSPYEQYF	TGCGCCAGCAGCCAAGGAAACAGCCCTTACGAGCAGTACTTC
TRBV6-6	NA	TRBJ1-1	TRBD1	CASRIGTGGLSTEAFF	TGTGCCAGCAGAATCGGGACAGGGGGGCTGAGCACTGAAGCTTTCTTT
TRBV20-1	NA	TRBJ2-7	NA	CSAPSSDPYEQYF	TGCAGTGCTCCCTCTAGCGACCCCTACGAGCAGTACTTC
TRBV2	NA	TRBJ1-4	TRBD1	CASSEGGQANEKLFF	TGTGCCAGCAGTGAAGGGGGACAGGCTAATGAAAAACTGTTTTTT
TRBV12-3/TRBV12-4	NA	TRBJ2-5	NA	CASSFGIEGKETQYF	TGTGCCAGCAGTTTTGGGATCGAGGGCAAAGAGACCCAGTACTTC
TRBV18	NA	TRBJ2-7	TRBD2	CASSPASGGYEQYF	TGTGCCAGCTCACCGGCTAGCGGGGGTTACGAGCAGTACTTC
TRBV12-3/TRBV12-4	NA	TRBJ2-7	NA	CASSWTEDEQYF	TGTGCCAGCAGTTGGACAGAGGACGAGCAGTACTTC
TRBV11-2	NA	TRBJ1-1	NA	CASSVQPHTEAFF	TGTGCCAGCAGCGTTCAACCCCACACTGAAGCTTTCTTT
TRBV10-3	NA	TRBJ2-1	TRBD2	CAIKGRAGSRVDEQFF	TGTGCCATCAAGGGGAGAGCGGGATCTAGAGTTGATGAGCAGTTCTTC
TRBV12-3/TRBV12-4	few	TRBJ2-2	TRBD2	CASSFSGDTGELFF	TGTGCCAGCAGTTTTAGCGGGGACACCGGGGAGCTGTTTTTT
TRBV20-1	few	TRBJ1-2	NA	CSARDGGGYGYTF	TGCAGTGCTAGAGATGGGGGTGGGTATGGCTACACCTTC
TRBV20-1	NA	TRBJ1-2	NA	CSARDRTALIYGYTF	TGCAGTGCTAGAGATAGGACCGCTCTGATCTATGGCTACACCTTC
TRBV15	NA	TRBJ2-3	NA	CATSRDQGDTDTQYF	TGTGCCACCAGCAGAGACCAGGGCGACACAGATACGCAGTATTTT
TRBV24-1	few	TRBJ2-5	NA	CATSAREDQETQYF	TGTGCCACCAGTGCCCGGGAAGACCAAGAGACCCAGTACTTC
TRBV29-1	NA	TRBJ2-7	TRBD2	CSVRGTSGRSEQYF	TGCAGCGTGCGAGGGACTAGCGGACGCTCCGAGCAGTACTTC
TRBV14	NA	TRBJ1-2	NA	CASSQDYFGDGYTF	TGTGCCAGCAGCCAAGATTACTTCGGTGATGGCTACACCTTC
TRBV7-9	NA	TRBJ1-4	NA	CAGSFREEKLFF	TGTGCCGGCAGCTTTCGGGAAGAAAAACTGTTTTTT
TRBV11-2	NA	TRBJ2-2	NA	CASSLGLHGGELFF	TGTGCCAGCAGCTTAGGGCTCCACGGCGGGGAGCTGTTTTTT
TRBV27	NA	TRBJ2-1	TRBD2	CASSLGASGSTYNEQFF	TGTGCCAGCAGTTTAGGAGCTAGCGGGTCAACCTACAATGAGCAGTTCTTC